A single sample gave rise to the 6 T cell receptor beta chains below, sequenced in a study of resident and recirculating memory T cells in vitiligo. Generated by immunoSEQ multiplex PCR, the TCRdb table keeps only in-frame clones and is missing some. In the table there are 70,000 to 95,000 clones, around 92% of which are singletons. The material sequenced was blood. Receptors were obtained from a male donor with vitiligo.

The chain is built from TRBV5-1 and TRBJ1-5; the D gene is possibly TRBD1 (5 bases). The V end lost 1 base, the J end lost 0 bases, and 14 bases lay between the germline ends. CDR3 length: 17 residues. Germline assignment: CDR1 SGHRS and CDR2 YFSETQ. DNA of the CDR3: TGCGCCAGCAGCTTGATGACAGCTAATAATAGCAATCAGCCCCAGCATTTT. It specifies CASSLMTANNSNQPQHF.

This clone was recorded once. The chain couples TRBV23-1 to TRBJ2-1; 7 nucleotides agree with TRBD1. TRBV23-1 is noted as an ORF with a role that remains uncertain. The CDR3 is made up of 15 amino acids. V shed 1 base, J shed 6 bases, and the junction held 6 bases outside the gene matches. The CDR3 loop is CASSQLATGTNEQFF. The CDR3 bases are TGCGCCAGCAGTCAATTGGCGACAGGGACCAATGAGCAGTTCTTC.

The sample holds a few counts of this clone. The chain is built from TRBV13 and TRBJ2-3; 8 bases are shared with TRBD1. V was pared by 2 bases and J by 0 bases, with 7 bases of the junction left unmatched. Per germline, CDR1 PRHDT and CDR2 FYEKMQ (reference sequence). The CDR3 contains 17 residues. This CDR3 is CASSLFQGAFSTDTQYF. The DNA for the CDR3 is TGTGCCAGCAGCTTATTTCAGGGGGCATTTAGCACAGATACGCAGTATTTT.

This clone came up once. The gene calls are TRBV28 and TRBJ1-1, with 7 bases aligning to TRBD1. CDR1 and CDR2 from the germline V gene are MDHEN and SYDVKM. The CDR3 totals 16 residues. V lost 7 bases and J lost 4; bases outside the gene matches: 15. CDR3 DNA sequence: TGTGCCAGCACCTCCCCAATGAGAGGGGGCACCACTGAAGCTTTCTTT. This codes for CASTSPMRGGTTEAFF.

The gene calls are TRBV11-3 and TRBJ1-2, with 9 bases identical to TRBD1. The CDR3 runs 17 residues. V shed 1 base, J shed 3 bases, and the junction held 9 bases outside the gene matches. Looked up from germline, CDR1 is SGHNT and CDR2 is YENEEA. CDR3 in DNA: TGTGCCAGCAGCTTAGTAAGCCGGACAGGGGATGACTATGGCTACACCTTC. Translation: CASSLVSRTGDDYGYTF.

The chain combines TRBV6-5 with TRBJ2-1; 11 nucleotides align to TRBD2. Germline CDR1 MNHEY, CDR2 SVGAGI. The CDR3 has 15 residues. With 10 bases clipped from V and 4 bases from J, the junction kept 9 bases outside the gene matches. The CDR3 reads CAIRRTSGSYNEQFF. As DNA, the CDR3 is TGTGCCATTAGGCGTACTAGCGGGAGTTACAATGAGCAGTTCTTC.